This T cell receptor beta chain stems from a study of T cell repertoires in cytomegalovirus infection. In the study overall: Well-studied HLA-B-restricted CMV epitopes were used in the study alongside recently identified HLA-C-restricted ones. Public TCR beta signature analysis indicated the presence of both CMV infection and matching HLA type.

TCRdb reanalysed the reads using MiXCR and keeps one entry per CDR3 protein. Of 650,000 to 900,000 distinct CDR3 sequences listed, 25% to 30% were seen once; the top ten hold about 12%. Study conclusions and caveats: Carriers of CMV plus the relevant HLA were identified by cumulative public TCR beta family frequency. Within the response measured ex vivo, HLA-C-restricted CMV-specific TCR beta clonotypes were dominant.

Looked up from germline, CDR1 is MNHEY and CDR2 is SVGAGI. There are 14 residues in the CDR3. Trimming removed 7 bases from V and 2 bases from J; junction bases left unmatched: 5. In this sample, this clonotype turned up a few times. What it binds is not known. The chain joins TRBV6-5 to TRBJ1-1; 9 bases are shared with TRBD1. The clonotype comes from a human donor in good health (CMV status not recorded). Some clones in this sample may be carry-over from other donors' samples. The specimen was cultured CD8+ T cells from PBMCs, collected from culture after CMV antigen stimulation. The CDR3 sequence: CASNDRGTNTEAFF. The CDR3 nucleotides are TGTGCCAGCAACGACAGGGGGACTAACACTGAAGCTTTCTTT.